Below are 27 T cell receptor beta chains sequenced from a single sample in a study of T cells after yellow fever vaccination. From the 5' RACE reads, TCRdb called clonotypes with MiXCR, one entry per CDR3 protein. The profile shows approximately 150,000 distinct CDR3 sequences, approximately 7.7% of them singletons. This material consisted of CD4+ T cells sorted from PBMCs, taken 5 days after the yellow fever booster vaccination. These receptors all stem from a man under 40 who received the YFV17D yellow fever vaccine.

In this sample, this clonotype turned up many times. The chain carries TRBV5-1 and TRBJ2-1; the match to TRBD2 covers 9 bases. Germline V lookup: CDR1 SGHRS, CDR2 YFSETQ. There are 15 residues in the CDR3. J gave up 0 bases and V 7 bases, and 5 bases lay outside the gene matches. CDR3 nucleotide sequence: TGCGCCAGCCGTCCGACTAGCGGCTCCTACAATGAGCAGTTCTTC. Translation gives CASRPTSGSYNEQFF.

Ten or more counts support this clonotype. The CDR3 DNA reads as TGCAGTGCTTTTCGATACGAGCAGTACTTC. Translation: CSAFRYEQYF. The rearrangement links TRBV20-1 to TRBJ2-7; D is undetermined. CDR3 size: 10 residues. Germline loops: CDR1 DFQATT, CDR2 SNEGSKA (reference sequence). V lost 5 bases, J lost 4 bases, and 6 bases lay in between.

The chain joins TRBV30 to TRBJ1-5, with D possibly matching TRBD1 (6 bases). V was cut by 0 bases and J by 4 bases, with 13 bases left in between. This CDR3 region has 15 residues. Per germline, CDR1 GTSNPN and CDR2 SVGIG (reference sequence). The chain's CDR3 is CAWSVGRTENQPQHF. The CDR3 DNA follows: TGTGCCTGGAGTGTAGGTCGGACAGAAAATCAGCCCCAGCATTTT.

This clonotype was seen ten or more times. This chain uses TRBV7-3 with TRBJ2-1; D perhaps matches TRBD1 (6 bases). The CDR3 contains 16 residues. V was pared by 6 bases and J by 4 bases, with 19 bases between. Germline values: CDR1 SGHTA, CDR2 FQGTGA. CDR3 bases: TGTGCCAGCAGTCTCAGACTCACAGGGAAATACAATGAGCAGTTCTTC. This sequence encodes CASSLRLTGKYNEQFF.

The sample holds a few counts of this clonotype. The genes are TRBV20-1 and TRBJ2-1, with 13 bases that match TRBD2. Per the germline V gene, CDR1 is DFQATT and CDR2 is SNEGSKA (reference sequence). The CDR3 sequence is 16 residues long. The J segment lost 6 bases and the V segment lost 1 base, leaving 6 bases of the junction unmatched. The chain's CDR3 is CSARGGTSGTLNEQFF. CDR3 nucleotides: TGCAGTGCTAGAGGAGGGACTAGCGGGACGCTCAATGAGCAGTTCTTC.

The sample holds many counts of this clonotype. The chain recombines TRBV7-2 with TRBJ2-7; 10 positions agree with TRBD2. CDR3 length: 19 residues. The germline V gene has CDR1 SGHTA and CDR2 FQGNSA. Trimming took 0 bases from V and 3 from J; bases not matched to a gene: 14. The CDR3 reads CASSLAGGRGTSVSYEQYF. DNA of the CDR3: TGTGCCAGCAGCTTAGCAGGGGGAAGAGGGACTAGCGTAAGCTACGAGCAGTACTTC.

This clonotype was observed at least ten times. The chain carries TRBV20-1 and TRBJ2-7; no clear D gene. CDR1 and CDR2 (germline): DFQATT, SNEGSKA (reference sequence). CDR3 length: 17 residues. V was clipped by 2 bases and J by 3 bases, with 23 bases between them. CDR3 in amino acids: CSARWKDPRTVYYEQYF. DNA for the CDR3: TGCAGTGCTAGATGGAAAGATCCCCGGACGGTTTACTACGAGCAGTACTTC.

Ten or more counts support this clonotype. The rearrangement links TRBV18 to TRBJ2-5, with D unresolved. Trimming took 0 bases from V and 5 from J, leaving 7 bases between them. Looked up from germline, CDR1 is KGHSH and CDR2 is LQKENI. This CDR3 comprises 13 residues. CDR3 nucleotide sequence: TGTGCCAGCTCACCACCCCTCCAGGAGACCCAGTACTTC. This encodes CASSPPLQETQYF.

The sample holds many counts of this clonotype. The chain combines TRBV7-2 with TRBJ2-5, with TRBD2 matching 14 bases. This CDR3 region has 16 residues. Germline V gene lookup returns CDR1 SGHTA and CDR2 FQGNSA. Trimming removed 5 bases from V and 0 bases from J; junction bases left unmatched: 2. The CDR3: CASSLTSGRDQETQYF. The CDR3 coding sequence is TGTGCCAGCAGCCTGACTAGCGGGAGGGACCAAGAGACCCAGTACTTC.

This clonotype appeared a few times. V gene TRBV20-1 combines with J gene TRBJ2-1, with 11 bases that match TRBD2. The CDR3 totals 16 residues. The J segment lost 5 bases and the V segment lost 1 base, leaving 7 bases of the junction unmatched. CDR1 is DFQATT and CDR2 is SNEGSKA in the germline V gene (reference sequence). CDR3 loop: CSARGHGTSGNNEQFF. The CDR3 DNA sequence: TGCAGTGCTAGAGGACACGGGACTAGCGGAAACAATGAGCAGTTCTTC.

This clonotype has ten or more counts. This chain joins TRBV12-3 or TRBV12-4 and TRBJ2-2; D possibly corresponds to TRBD1 (5 bases). The CDR3 covers 13 residues. The ends were cut back, 6 bases at V and 4 bases at J, with 9 bases in the middle. For the CDR3, the DNA is TGTGCCAGCAGCCCGGACATCACCGGGGAGCTGTTTTTT. It encodes CASSPDITGELFF.

This clonotype was seen ten or more times. The chain links TRBV5-1 to TRBJ1-1; 7 bases are shared with TRBD1. Germline V gives CDR1 SGHRS, CDR2 YFSETQ. V shed 0 bases, J shed 4 bases, and the junction held 3 bases outside the gene matches. The CDR3 runs to 14 residues. CDR3 protein: CASSLAQGVTEAFF. The CDR3 DNA reads as TGCGCCAGCAGCTTGGCCCAGGGGGTCACTGAAGCTTTCTTT.

This clonotype has at least ten counts. The CDR3 nucleotides read TGTGCCAGCAGCTTGGGGACTAGCACAGATACGCAGTATTTT. Translated, it gives CASSLGTSTDTQYF. The rearrangement joins TRBV5-6 to TRBJ2-3; tentatively, D is TRBD2 (5 bases). Germline V gene sequence: CDR1 SGHDT, CDR2 YYEEEE. This CDR3 contains 14 residues. With 0 bases removed from V and 0 bases from J, the gap between germline ends came to 5 bases. The full variable domain, its missing parts supplied by reference TRBV5-6 and TRBJ2-3, is DAGVTQSPTHLIKTRGQQVTLRCSPKSGHDTVSWYQQALGQGPQFIFQYYEEEERQRGNFPDRFSGHQFPNYSSELNVNALLLGDSALYLCASSLGTSTDTQYFGPGTRLTVL.

The sample holds many counts of this clonotype. V is TRBV12-3 or TRBV12-4 and J is TRBJ1-5, with D perhaps matching TRBD1 (5 bases). Trimming removed 3 bases from V and 7 bases from J, with 13 bases in between. The CDR3 extends over 14 amino acids. CDR3 residues: CASSLAGRGQPQHF. In DNA, the CDR3 is TGTGCCAGCAGTTTGGCGGGGCGCGGGCAGCCCCAGCATTTT.

This clonotype was detected ten times or more. The chain uses TRBV7-2 and TRBJ1-5; possibly TRBD1 for D (5 bases). Per germline, CDR1 SGHTA and CDR2 FQGNSA. Trimming cost V 2 bases and J 4 bases, with 15 bases left between them. The CDR3 totals 16 residues. CDR3 protein: CASSLYVVTANQPQHF. In DNA form, the CDR3 reads TGTGCCAGCAGCTTATACGTTGTGACAGCAAATCAGCCCCAGCATTTT.

Note on this clonotype: A much larger clone is a single base away; this may be a read error. The conserved phenylalanine or tryptophan is not found at the CDR3 terminus, so this likely reflects a read error. The CDR3: CASSTQAANGDTQYY. The CDR3 region has the DNA TGTGCCAGCAGTACTCAAGCGGCCAATGGGGATACGCAGTATTAT. The chain couples TRBV2 to TRBJ2-3; D may be TRBD2 (5 bases). Germline lookup yields CDR1 SNHLY and CDR2 FYNNEI. Trimming removed 5 bases from V and 6 bases from J, with 18 bases in between. The CDR3 loop spans 15 amino acids.

This clonotype has at least ten counts. The genes are TRBV4-1 and TRBJ2-1, with 8 bases lining up with TRBD2. J gave up 8 bases and V 1 base, and 4 bases lay outside the gene matches. Germline values: CDR1 MGHRA, CDR2 YSYEKL. The CDR3 has 14 amino acids. DNA for the CDR3: TGCGCCAGCAGCCAAGGGACTAGCTTGGATGAGCAGTTCTTC. Translation: CASSQGTSLDEQFF.

This clonotype was observed many times. The V gene is TRBV27, the J gene TRBJ2-1; maybe TRBD2 (6 bases). V shed 6 bases and J shed 1 base, with 13 bases lying between them. This CDR3 comprises 15 residues. Germline CDR1 MNHEY, CDR2 SMNVEV (reference sequence). CDR3 nucleotide sequence: TGTGCCAGCAGAATGGACTACACATCCTACAATGAGCAGTTCTTC. Its protein is CASRMDYTSYNEQFF.

This clonotype occurred many times. This chain uses TRBV5-1 with TRBJ2-3; D gene uncertain. The V and J ends lost 5 bases and 6 bases respectively, with 13 bases between them. Germline V lookup: CDR1 SGHRS, CDR2 YFSETQ. The CDR3 totals 13 residues. The CDR3 DNA is TGCGCCAGCAGACTCTCCGAGGCGGATACGCAGTATTTT. Protein product: CASRLSEADTQYF.

This clonotype appeared many times. The V gene is TRBV28, the J gene TRBJ2-7, with TRBD1 identical over 7 bases. The CDR3 is 14 residues long. V shed 6 bases, J shed 2 bases, and the junction held 7 bases outside the gene matches. CDR1 and CDR2 (germline): MDHEN, SYDVKM. For the CDR3, the DNA is TGTGCCAGCAGGACACAGGGGACAACCTACGAGCAGTACTTC. This sequence encodes CASRTQGTTYEQYF. Full variable domain (missing parts from reference TRBV28 and TRBJ2-7): DVKVTQSSRYLVKRTGEKVFLECVQDMDHENMFWYRQDPGLGLRLIYFSYDVKMKEKGDIPEGYSVSREKKERFSLILESASTNQTSMYLCASRTQGTTYEQYFGPGTRLTVT.

This clonotype was observed many times. The genes are TRBV20-1 and TRBJ2-1; D is possibly TRBD1 (5 bases). Trimming removed 6 bases at V and 3 bases at J, with 9 bases between. Per the germline V gene, CDR1 is DFQATT and CDR2 is SNEGSKA (reference sequence). This CDR3 spans 12 amino acids. CDR3: CSADNDYNEQFF. DNA of the CDR3: TGCAGTGCGGACAATGACTACAATGAGCAGTTCTTC.

This clonotype has at least ten counts. The rearrangement links TRBV2 to TRBJ1-2, with unresolved D. With 7 bases removed from V and 4 bases from J, the gap between germline ends came to 13 bases. Germline CDR1 SNHLY, CDR2 FYNNEI. This CDR3 contains 13 residues. The CDR3 protein is CASKGESIYGYTF. The CDR3 DNA reads as TGTGCCAGCAAGGGAGAGTCGATCTATGGCTACACCTTC.

This clonotype was seen ten or more times. The V and J genes are TRBV19 and TRBJ2-1, with D possibly being TRBD1 or TRBD2 (5 bases each). The V end lost 3 bases, the J end lost 3 bases, and 9 bases lay between the germline ends. Germline V CDR1 and CDR2: LNHDA, SQIVND (reference sequence). The CDR3 is 14 residues long. CDR3 nucleotide sequence: TGTGCCAGTAGTATCGGGGCGCGCTACAATGAGCAGTTCTTC. Translated: CASSIGARYNEQFF.

This clonotype was seen only a few times. The chain uses TRBV11-2 and TRBJ1-5; D gene ambiguous. CDR1 is SGHAT and CDR2 is FQNNGV in the germline V gene. The CDR3 spans 13 residues. V shed 6 bases and J shed 3 bases, with 9 bases lying between them. As DNA, the CDR3 is TGTGCCAGCAGTTTGAGATACAATCAGCCCCAGCATTTT. Translating gives CASSLRYNQPQHF.

For this clonotype: This may stem from a read error, because a much larger clone lies one nucleotide away. The chain links TRBV20-1 to TRBJ1-1; D is unresolved. The CDR3 has 14 amino acids. Germline V gene lookup returns CDR1 DFQATT and CDR2 SNEGSKA (reference sequence). V was clipped by 4 bases and J by 5 bases, with 17 bases between them. DNA of the CDR3: TGCAGTGCTATCGCCCCGGACTCGAAAACTGAAGCTTTCTTT. It is translated as CSAIAPDSKTEAFF.

This clonotype has ten or more counts. The chain has TRBV29-1 and TRBJ1-3; 8 nucleotides match TRBD1. Germline V gene lookup returns CDR1 SQVTM and CDR2 ANQGSEA. The CDR3 length is 12 residues. The V gene end was trimmed by 7 bases and the J gene end by 8 bases; junction bases not matched to a gene: 7. CDR3 in DNA: TGCAGCGGCCGGACAGGGCCGGACACCATATATTTT. Translating it yields CSGRTGPDTIYF.

This clonotype was seen ten or more times. The chain carries TRBV7-2 and TRBJ1-6; 8 bases are shared with TRBD1. The germline gives CDR1 SGHTA, CDR2 FQGNSA. Germline trimming cut 6 bases from V and 8 bases from J; bases unmatched to any gene: 9. The CDR3 extends over 15 amino acids. CDR3 sequence: CASSSGTGGHSPLHF. The CDR3 DNA follows: TGTGCCAGCAGTTCCGGCACAGGGGGACATTCACCCCTCCACTTT.